Included here is one T cell receptor (beta chain) sequence, with context. Its target is unknown. The data belong to a study of T cells in Graves' hyperthyroidism and ophthalmopathy. Study-wide context: Upon initial diagnosis and before any treatment, peripheral blood was collected. Study findings and constraints: Onset of ophthalmopathy came a median around 7.1 months after the model predicted it.

Amplification yielded TCR beta CDR3 regions, with RNA transcripts as the source. The TCR CDR3 first-round RT-PCR relied on the HTBI primer set. TCRdb re-analysed the multiplex PCR reads in MiXCR, keeping a single row per CDR3 protein. Of about 530,000 distinct CDR3 sequences listed, more than 15% are singletons. Active moderate-to-severe ophthalmopathy, Clinical Activity Score at least 3, NOSPECS at least 4, under 3 months' duration. Thyroid ultrasound, orbital computed tomography, clinical symptoms, and serum thyroxine and TRAb underpinned diagnoses. This CDR3 is 13 amino acids long. Germline V CDR1 and CDR2: MGHRA, YSYEKL. V shed 3 bases, J shed 4 bases, and the junction held 1 base outside the gene matches.

The chain links TRBV4-1 to TRBJ1-1; 8 bases fit TRBD1. This TCR derives from a woman younger than 35 with Graves' ophthalmopathy. The sequencing sample was made of blood. The CDR3 sequence: CASSHTGGTEAFF. CDR3 DNA sequence: TGCGCCAGCAGCCACACAGGGGGCACTGAAGCTTTCTTT.